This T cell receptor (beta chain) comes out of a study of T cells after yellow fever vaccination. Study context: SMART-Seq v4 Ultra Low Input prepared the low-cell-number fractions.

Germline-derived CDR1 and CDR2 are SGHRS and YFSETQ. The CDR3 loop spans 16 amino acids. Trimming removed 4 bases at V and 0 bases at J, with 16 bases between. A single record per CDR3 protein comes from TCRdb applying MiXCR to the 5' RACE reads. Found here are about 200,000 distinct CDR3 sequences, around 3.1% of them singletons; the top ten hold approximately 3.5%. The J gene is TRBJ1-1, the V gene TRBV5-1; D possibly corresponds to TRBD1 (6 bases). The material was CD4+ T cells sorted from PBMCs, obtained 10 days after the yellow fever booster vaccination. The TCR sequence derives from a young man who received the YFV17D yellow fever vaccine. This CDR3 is CASSLTLQGLNTEAFF. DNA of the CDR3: TGCGCCAGCAGCCTCACATTACAGGGACTGAACACTGAAGCTTTCTTT. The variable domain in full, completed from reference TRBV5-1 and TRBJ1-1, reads KAGVTQTPRYLIKTRGQQVTLSCSPISGHRSVSWYQQTPGQGLQFLFEYFSETQRNKGNFPGRFSGRQFSNSRSEMNVSTLELGDSALYLCASSLTLQGLNTEAFFGQGTRLTVV.